Each of the 10 T cell receptor beta chains below was sequenced from the same sample in a study of cytomegalovirus exposure and HLA in healthy donors. Sequenced by immunoSEQ multiplex PCR; TCRdb stores in-frame clones only, minus some. This sample has 90,000 to 110,000 clones, with 88% found just once. Sample: PBMCs. The origin of the receptors is a woman between 18 and 29 years old in good health and CMV-seronegative.

The chain is built from TRBV7-9 and TRBJ2-7; 7 bases map to TRBD2. CDR1 is SEHNR, CDR2 FQNEAQ, per germline (reference sequence). CDR3 size: 14 residues. V shed 1 base, J shed 2 bases, and the junction held 2 bases outside the gene matches. The CDR3 loop reads CASSLDGLAYEQYF. The DNA of the CDR3 is TGTGCCAGCAGCTTAGATGGACTAGCCTACGAGCAGTACTTC.

The chain combines TRBV2 with TRBJ2-3, with D perhaps TRBD2 (6 bases). Germline V gene lookup returns CDR1 SNHLY and CDR2 FYNNEI. This CDR3 region has 13 residues. V lost 6 bases and J lost 5, with 12 bases in between. The CDR3 protein is CASSQVGGDTQYF. CDR3 coding DNA: TGTGCCAGCAGCCAAGTGGGGGGAGATACGCAGTATTTT.

J is TRBJ1-2 and V is TRBV5-6; D unresolved. V lost 1 base and J lost 0, with 4 bases in between. The CDR3 is 13 residues long. From germline, CDR1 is SGHDT and CDR2 YYEEEE. CDR3 amino acids: CASSLTANYGYTF. DNA for the CDR3: TGTGCCAGCAGCTTGACGGCTAACTATGGCTACACCTTC.

This clone was seen only once. The V call is TRBV7-3, the J call TRBJ2-7; D ambiguous. Trimming removed 4 bases from V and 6 bases from J, with 10 bases in between. CDR1 is SGHTA, CDR2 FQGTGA, per germline. This CDR3 spans 12 amino acids. CDR3 in amino acids: CASSSPPGEQYF. The DNA of the CDR3 is TGTGCCAGCAGCTCCCCGCCGGGCGAGCAGTACTTC.

This rearrangement joins TRBV28 to TRBJ2-7; possibly TRBD2 for D (6 bases). Germline lookup yields CDR1 MDHEN and CDR2 SYDVKM. The CDR3 sequence is 16 residues long. Trimming removed 5 bases at V and 2 bases at J, with 19 bases between. CDR3 bases: TGTGCCAGCAGTCTACTACCCGGAGCGGGTACCTACGAGCAGTACTTC. It is translated as CASSLLPGAGTYEQYF.

This clone was recorded only once. This chain joins TRBV19 and TRBJ1-4; D is ambiguous. Trimming took off 7 bases at V and 4 bases at J, with 13 bases between the two ends. Germline lookup yields CDR1 LNHDA and CDR2 SQIVND (reference sequence). The CDR3 runs 14 residues. CDR3 loop: CASKSAFYNEKLFF. CDR3 nucleotides: TGTGCCAGTAAATCAGCGTTCTATAATGAAAAACTGTTTTTT.

The chain joins TRBV5-6 to TRBJ1-1; D unresolved. Germline assignment: CDR1 SGHDT and CDR2 YYEEEE. Trimming stripped 2 bases from V and 5 bases from J, with 10 bases between. The length of the CDR3 is 13 residues. In DNA, the CDR3 is TGTGCCAGCAGCTTAGGGAGCGGAACTGAAGCTTTCTTT. It encodes CASSLGSGTEAFF.

The genes are TRBV6-4 and TRBJ2-7, with D maybe TRBD2 (5 bases). This CDR3 has 16 residues. CDR1 and CDR2 (germline): MRHNA, SNTAGT. V lost 7 bases and J lost 3, with 22 bases in between. CDR3 nucleotides: TGTGCCAGCACCCCCTCGTTAGAGGGAATAATCTACGAGCAGTACTTC. It codes for CASTPSLEGIIYEQYF.

The rearrangement uses TRBV11-2 and TRBJ1-2; the D gene is possibly TRBD1 (6 bases). CDR3 length: 16 amino acids. V lost 0 bases, J lost 4 bases, and 15 bases lay in between. Germline V gives CDR1 SGHAT, CDR2 FQNNGV. CDR3 amino acids: CASSLDPRQAIYGYTF. In nucleotides, the CDR3 is TGTGCCAGCAGCTTAGATCCTCGACAGGCCATCTATGGCTACACCTTC.

V is TRBV9 and J is TRBJ2-7, with TRBD2 matching 10 bases. The junction had 11 bases not matched to a gene; V was cut back by 2 bases and J by 3 bases. CDR3 length: 17 residues. The V gene's germline CDR1 is SGDLS and CDR2 YYNGEE. The CDR3 reads CASSVEAGGIPSYEQYF. CDR3 bases: TGTGCCAGCAGCGTCGAAGCGGGAGGGATACCAAGCTACGAGCAGTACTTC.